Reported below is one TCR beta chain. Its cognate antigen is unknown. This sample was taken from a study of PD-L1 blockade in urothelial cancer. At the level of the study: Blood was evaluated 3 weeks (second dose) and 6 weeks after therapy began. Median blood clonality was roughly 0.088, with 75,000 to 100,000 unique TCRs.

The time point is: peripheral blood 6 weeks after treatment start. Urothelial carcinoma in patients was locally advanced or metastatic. Using immunoSEQ multiplex PCR, the repertoire was profiled, and TCRdb retains in-frame clones only, with some absent. The table shows about 45,000 clones, with around 80% occurring only once. Study-wide findings and caveats: Having blood TCR clonality under the median before treatment predicted better survival.

The CDR3 totals 15 residues. Germline CDR1 reads SEHNR; CDR2 reads FQNEAQ (reference sequence). The germline V and J ends were trimmed by 4 bases and 3 bases, with 16 bases remaining between them. The sample in question was PBMCs, obtained around atezolizumab (anti-PD-L1) treatment. The V gene is TRBV7-9, the J gene TRBJ2-7; D is undetermined. This sequence originates from a man between 60 and 75 years old with urothelial cancer. The CDR3 DNA sequence: TGTGCCAGCAGCTCAGGCCCCGAATCCGGCTACGAGCAGTACTTC. It is translated as CASSSGPESGYEQYF.